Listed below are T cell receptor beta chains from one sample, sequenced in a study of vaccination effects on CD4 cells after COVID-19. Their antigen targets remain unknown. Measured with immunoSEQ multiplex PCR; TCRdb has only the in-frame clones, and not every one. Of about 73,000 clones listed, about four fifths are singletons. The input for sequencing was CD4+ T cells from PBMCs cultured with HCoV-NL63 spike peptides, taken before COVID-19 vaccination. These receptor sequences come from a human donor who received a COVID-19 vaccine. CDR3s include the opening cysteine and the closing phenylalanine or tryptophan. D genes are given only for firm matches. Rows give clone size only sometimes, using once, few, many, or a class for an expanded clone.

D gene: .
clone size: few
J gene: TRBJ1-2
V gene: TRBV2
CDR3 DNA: TGTGCCAGCAGTGAAAGCCGGGGCTATGGCTACACCTTC
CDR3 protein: CASSESRGYGYTF

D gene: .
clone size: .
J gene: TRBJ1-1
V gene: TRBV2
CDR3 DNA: TGTGCCAGCAGTGAAGAGGAGAGTACCACTGAAGCTTTCTTT
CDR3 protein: CASSEEESTTEAFF

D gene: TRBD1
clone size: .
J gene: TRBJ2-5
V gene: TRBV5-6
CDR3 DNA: TGTGCCAGCAGGGAAGAGACAGGGGGGAGAGAAGAGACCCAGTACTTC
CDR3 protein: CASREETGGREETQYF

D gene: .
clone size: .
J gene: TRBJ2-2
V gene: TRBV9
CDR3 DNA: TGTGCCAGCAGCGCTACAGGGAACACCGGGGAGCTGTTTTTT
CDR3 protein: CASSATGNTGELFF

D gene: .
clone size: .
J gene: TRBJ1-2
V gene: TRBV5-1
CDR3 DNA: TGCGCCAGCAGCTTGGCCCAGGAGGATGGCTACACCTTC
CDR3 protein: CASSLAQEDGYTF

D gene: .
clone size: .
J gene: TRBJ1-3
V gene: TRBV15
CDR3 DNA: TGTGCCACCAGCCTTCGCCGCCCGGGTTCCTCTGGAAACACCATATATTTT
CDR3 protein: CATSLRRPGSSGNTIYF

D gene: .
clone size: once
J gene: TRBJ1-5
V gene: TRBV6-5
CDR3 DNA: TGTGCCACCTGGGACGGCCCGTATAGCAATCAGCCCCAGCATTTT
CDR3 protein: CATWDGPYSNQPQHF

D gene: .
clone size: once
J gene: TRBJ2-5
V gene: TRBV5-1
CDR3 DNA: TGCGCCAGCAGCTCTTGGGCGGTGCGGGCGTACCAAGAGACCCAGTACTTC
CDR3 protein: CASSSWAVRAYQETQYF

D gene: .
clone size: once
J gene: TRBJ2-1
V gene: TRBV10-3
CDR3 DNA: TGTGCCATCGCCCGGAGGGGATGGGCGGAGGACTACAATGAGCAGTTCTTC
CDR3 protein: CAIARRGWAEDYNEQFF

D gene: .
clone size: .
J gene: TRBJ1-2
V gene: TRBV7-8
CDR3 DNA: TGTGCCAGCAGCTTAGATGGGACCTCTAACTATGGCTACACCTTC
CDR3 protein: CASSLDGTSNYGYTF

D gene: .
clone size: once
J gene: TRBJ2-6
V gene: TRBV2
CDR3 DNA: TGTGCCAGCAGTGAAGCCAGGGCTACCTCTGGGGCCAACGTCCTGACTTTC
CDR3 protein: CASSEARATSGANVLTF

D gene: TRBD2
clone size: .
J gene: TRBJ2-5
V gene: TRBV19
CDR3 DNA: TGTGCCAGTAGTATGGGGTCTGGCGGGGGACAAGAGACCCAGTACTTC
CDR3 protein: CASSMGSGGGQETQYF

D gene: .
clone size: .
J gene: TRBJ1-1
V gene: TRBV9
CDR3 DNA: TGTGCCAGCAGCCTCAGGGGAGTAAACACTGAAGCTTTCTTT
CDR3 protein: CASSLRGVNTEAFF

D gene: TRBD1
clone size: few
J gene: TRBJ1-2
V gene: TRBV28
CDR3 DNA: TGTGCCAGCAGTACGGGACAGGGGACGACGGATGGCTACACCTTC
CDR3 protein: CASSTGQGTTDGYTF

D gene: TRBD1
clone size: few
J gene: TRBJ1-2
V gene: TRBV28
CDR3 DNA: TGTGCCAGCAGAGGGACAGGGCGCGGCTACACCTTC
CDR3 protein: CASRGTGRGYTF

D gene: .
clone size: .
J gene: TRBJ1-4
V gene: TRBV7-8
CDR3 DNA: TGTGCCAGCAGCTTAAGGGCCCAGCAGAATGAAAAACTGTTTTTT
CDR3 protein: CASSLRAQQNEKLFF

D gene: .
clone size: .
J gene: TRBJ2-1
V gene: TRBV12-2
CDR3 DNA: TGTGCAAGTCGCTTAGCGGAGGTACTCTTC
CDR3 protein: CASRLAEVLF

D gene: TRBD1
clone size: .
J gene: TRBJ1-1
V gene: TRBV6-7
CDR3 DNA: TGTGCCAGCAGTCGACTGGACAGGGAAGGCACTGAAGCTTTCTTT
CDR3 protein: CASSRLDREGTEAFF

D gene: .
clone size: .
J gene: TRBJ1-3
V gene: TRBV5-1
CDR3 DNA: TGCGCCAGCAGCTTTTTGGGCATTTCGGCTGGAAACACCATATATTTT
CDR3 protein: CASSFLGISAGNTIYF

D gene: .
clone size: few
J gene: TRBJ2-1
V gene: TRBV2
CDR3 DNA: TGTGCCAGCCTTGCTGACCGGGCCAATGAGCAGTTCTTC
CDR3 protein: CASLADRANEQFF

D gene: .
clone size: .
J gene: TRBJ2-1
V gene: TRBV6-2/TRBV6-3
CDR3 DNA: TGTGCCAGCAGTTACGGAAGGGGGGTCTTGAATGAGCAGTTCTTC
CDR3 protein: CASSYGRGVLNEQFF

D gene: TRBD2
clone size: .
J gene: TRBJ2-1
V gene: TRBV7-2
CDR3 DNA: TGTGCCAGCAGCTCAAACCGGGGGGGTACCTCCTACAATGAGCAGTTCTTC
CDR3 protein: CASSSNRGGTSYNEQFF

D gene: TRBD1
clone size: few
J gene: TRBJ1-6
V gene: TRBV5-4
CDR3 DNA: TGTGCCAGCAGCTCTCCGGGACAGGGAGATTCACCCCTCCACTTT
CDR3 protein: CASSSPGQGDSPLHF

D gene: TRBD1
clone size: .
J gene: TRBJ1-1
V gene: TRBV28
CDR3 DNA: TGTGCCAGCAGATCAGGGGGGCCCAACACTGAAGCTTTCTTT
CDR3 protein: CASRSGGPNTEAFF

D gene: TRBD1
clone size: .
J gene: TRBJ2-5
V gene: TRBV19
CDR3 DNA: TGTGCCAGTATGGACAGGGGATACCAAGAGACCCAGTACTTC
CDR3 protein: CASMDRGYQETQYF

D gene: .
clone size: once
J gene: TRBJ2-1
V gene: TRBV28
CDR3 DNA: TGTGCCAGCAGTCAATCTAGAGAGCAGTTCTTC
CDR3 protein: CASSQSREQFF

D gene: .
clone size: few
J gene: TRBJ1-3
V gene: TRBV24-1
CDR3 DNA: TGTGCCACCAGCAGTTCGGGAAACACCATATATTTT
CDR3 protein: CATSSSGNTIYF

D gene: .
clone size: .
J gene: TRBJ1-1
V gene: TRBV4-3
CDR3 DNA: TGCGCCAGCAGCCCTTCTACACAGGGGAACACTGAAGCTTTCTTT
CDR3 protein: CASSPSTQGNTEAFF

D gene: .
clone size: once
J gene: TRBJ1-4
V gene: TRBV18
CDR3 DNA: TGTGCCAGCTCACCAGTCTCCGGAGAAGAACAAAATGAAAAACTGTTTTTT
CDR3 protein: CASSPVSGEEQNEKLFF